Listed here are 2 T cell receptor beta chains from one sample, sequenced in a study of blood T cells in healthy people across ages. Together with a sample-barcoded 5' primer, a J-beta primer mix was included in a second PCR lasting about 7 to 11 cycles. TCRdb re-called the 5' RACE reads through MiXCR, storing one row per CDR3 protein. This sample has approximately 730,000 distinct CDR3 sequences, with about 53% found just once. The specimen was blood. The receptors stem from a man older than 75 in good health.

This clonotype has only a few counts. The rearrangement joins TRBV18 to TRBJ2-5, with D possibly being TRBD2 (6 bases). This CDR3 has 15 amino acids. V lost 3 bases to trimming and J lost 2 bases, with 13 bases between them. Germline CDR1 KGHSH, CDR2 LQKENI. The CDR3 bases are TGTGCCAGCTCACCGAACACCCGGGGGCAAGAGACCCAGTACTTC. Translated: CASSPNTRGQETQYF.

V and J are TRBV19 and TRBJ2-2, with D possibly matching TRBD2 (5 bases). Looked up from germline, CDR1 is LNHDA and CDR2 is SQIVND (reference sequence). Between the trimmed V and J ends, which lost 6 bases and 4 bases, there was a span of 12 bases. The length of the CDR3 is 14 residues. The CDR3 sequence: CASSPAAGTGELFF. The CDR3 nucleotides are TGTGCCAGTAGCCCAGCGGCTGGCACCGGGGAGCTGTTTTTT.